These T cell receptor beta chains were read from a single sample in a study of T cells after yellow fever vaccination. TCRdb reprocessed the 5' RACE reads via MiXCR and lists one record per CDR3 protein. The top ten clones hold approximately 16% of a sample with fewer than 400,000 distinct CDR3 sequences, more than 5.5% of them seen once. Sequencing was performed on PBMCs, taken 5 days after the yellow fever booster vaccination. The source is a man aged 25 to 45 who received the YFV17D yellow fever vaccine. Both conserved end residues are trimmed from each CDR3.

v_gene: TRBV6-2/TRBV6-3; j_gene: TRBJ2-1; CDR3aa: ASSYLPRGERQF
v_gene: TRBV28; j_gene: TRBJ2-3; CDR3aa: ASRFRDTQY
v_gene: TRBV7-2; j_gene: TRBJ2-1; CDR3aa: ASSFDSREINEQF
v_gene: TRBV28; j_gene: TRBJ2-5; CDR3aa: ASSLSLGLQETQY
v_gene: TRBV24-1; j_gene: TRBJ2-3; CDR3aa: ATSEHGADTQY
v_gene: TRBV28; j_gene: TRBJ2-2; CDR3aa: ASRTPGQGAGELF
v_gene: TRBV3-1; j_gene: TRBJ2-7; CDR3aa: ASSQGPPGSSYEQY
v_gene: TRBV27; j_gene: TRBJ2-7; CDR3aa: ASSRLAGGGYEQY
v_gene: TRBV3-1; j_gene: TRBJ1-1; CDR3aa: ASSHSGQGHTEAF
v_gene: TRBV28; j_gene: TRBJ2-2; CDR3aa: ASSRYTNTGELF
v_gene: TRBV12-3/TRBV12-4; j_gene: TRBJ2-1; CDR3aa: ASSKQYRPGF
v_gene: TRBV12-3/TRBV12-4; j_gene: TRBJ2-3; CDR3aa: ASSRGTGSDTQY
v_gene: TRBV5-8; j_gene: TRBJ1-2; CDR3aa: ASSSWGAGGGYGYT
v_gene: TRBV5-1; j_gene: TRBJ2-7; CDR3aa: ASSSGLSPSYEQY
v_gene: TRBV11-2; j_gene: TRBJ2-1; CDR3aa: ASSAKTGSDYVEQF
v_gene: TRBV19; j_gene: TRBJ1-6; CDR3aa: ASRREGDSPLH
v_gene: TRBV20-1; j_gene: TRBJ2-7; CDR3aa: SPGASGYEQY
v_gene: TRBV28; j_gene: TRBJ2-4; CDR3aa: ASSLPHGGNIQY
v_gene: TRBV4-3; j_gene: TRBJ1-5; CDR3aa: ASSQESFGGPQH
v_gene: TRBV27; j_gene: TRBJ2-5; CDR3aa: ASSPRRGWFQETQY
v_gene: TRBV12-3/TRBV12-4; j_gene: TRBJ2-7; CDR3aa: ASSDPDRGGYEQY
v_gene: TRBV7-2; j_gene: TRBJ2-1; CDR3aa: ASSLGLAASYNEQF
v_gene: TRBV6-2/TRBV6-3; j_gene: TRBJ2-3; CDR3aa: ASTSIAGGADTQY
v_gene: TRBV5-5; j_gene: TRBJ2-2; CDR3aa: ASSFSQRTGELF
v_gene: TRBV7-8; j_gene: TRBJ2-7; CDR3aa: ASSFGSYEQY
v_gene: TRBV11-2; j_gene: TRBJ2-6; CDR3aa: ASSLPGRGRGANVLT
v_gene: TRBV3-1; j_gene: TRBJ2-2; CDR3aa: ASSQPFQLNTGELF